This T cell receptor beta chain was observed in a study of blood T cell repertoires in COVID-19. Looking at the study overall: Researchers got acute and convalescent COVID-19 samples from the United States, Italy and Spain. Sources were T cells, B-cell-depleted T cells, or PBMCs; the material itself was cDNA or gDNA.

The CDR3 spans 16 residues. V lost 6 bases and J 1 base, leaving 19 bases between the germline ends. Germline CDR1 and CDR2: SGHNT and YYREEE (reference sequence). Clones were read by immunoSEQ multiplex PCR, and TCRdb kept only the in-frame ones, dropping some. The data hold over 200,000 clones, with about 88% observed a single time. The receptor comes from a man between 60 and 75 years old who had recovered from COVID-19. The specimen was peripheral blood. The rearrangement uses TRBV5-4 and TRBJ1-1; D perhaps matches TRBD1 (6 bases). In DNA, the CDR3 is TGTGCCAGCACCCCCGCACCCGGGACACCGAACACTGAAGCTTTCTTT. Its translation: CASTPAPGTPNTEAFF.